A selection of T cell receptor beta chains follows, all from one sample in a study of T cell responses to AZD1222 COVID-19 vaccine. Some clones are missing from TCRdb's copy, which holds only in-frame ones; the method was immunoSEQ multiplex PCR. The sample has some 74,000 clones; 70% to 90% are singletons. Sequenced material: peripheral blood, taken 28 days after the second AZD1222 dose. The receptors shown here come from an adult who received the AZD1222 COVID-19 vaccine. CDR3s include the opening cysteine and the closing phenylalanine or tryptophan. A D gene is named only where the DNA matches it firmly. Some rows mark clone size as missing; the rest say once, few, many or name a class of expanded clone.

d_call	clone_size	j_call	v_call	cdr3_aa	cdr3_nt
TRBD1	NA	TRBJ1-1	TRBV19	CASSLPGQGANTEAFF	TGTGCCAGTAGTTTGCCCGGACAGGGGGCGAACACTGAAGCTTTCTTT
NA	NA	TRBJ2-3	TRBV6-5	CASRDSADTQYF	TGTGCCAGCAGGGACAGTGCAGATACGCAGTATTTT
NA	once	TRBJ2-1	TRBV2	CASSETRNNEQFF	TGTGCCAGCAGTGAGACTAGAAACAATGAGCAGTTCTTC
TRBD2	NA	TRBJ2-1	TRBV19	CASSIRDLAGISYNEQFF	TGTGCCAGTAGTATAAGAGACTTAGCGGGAATCTCCTACAATGAGCAGTTCTTC
TRBD1	NA	TRBJ1-5	TRBV10-2	CASRQGGHQPQHF	TGCGCCAGCAGGCAGGGGGGGCATCAGCCCCAGCATTTT
NA	few	TRBJ1-2	TRBV5-6	CASSKDRNNYGYTF	TGTGCCAGCAGCAAAGACCGCAATAACTATGGCTACACCTTC
NA	NA	TRBJ2-7	TRBV18	CASSPGLEYEQYF	TGTGCCAGCTCACCAGGGTTGGAATACGAGCAGTACTTC
NA	NA	TRBJ1-4	TRBV30	CAWSVRNEKLFF	TGTGCCTGGAGTGTCCGGAATGAAAAACTGTTTTTT
NA	NA	TRBJ1-6	TRBV5-6	CASSLEGWSSYNSPLHF	TGTGCCAGCAGCTTGGAGGGTTGGAGCTCCTATAATTCACCCCTCCACTTT
TRBD1	NA	TRBJ1-2	TRBV29-1	CSVVTGGGYTF	TGCAGCGTTGTGACAGGGGGTGGCTACACCTTC
NA	NA	TRBJ2-3	TRBV10-3	CAISLQATSTDTQYF	TGTGCCATCAGTCTTCAGGCCACTAGCACAGATACGCAGTATTTT
TRBD1	once	TRBJ1-5	TRBV27	CASSPFHGQDSLVSNQPQHF	TGTGCCAGCAGTCCCTTCCACGGACAGGACAGCCTGGTTAGCAATCAGCCCCAGCATTTT
NA	NA	TRBJ1-1	TRBV4-2	CASSPSGGRWVMNTEAFF	TGTGCCAGCAGCCCCAGCGGGGGAAGGTGGGTGATGAACACTGAAGCTTTCTTT
NA	few	TRBJ1-1	TRBV7-3	CASSLGQNTEAFF	TGTGCCAGCAGCTTAGGACAGAACACTGAAGCTTTCTTT
TRBD2	NA	TRBJ2-3	TRBV2	CASSLSLLAGDTQYF	TGTGCCAGCAGCCTAAGTTTACTAGCGGGAGATACGCAGTATTTT
NA	few	TRBJ1-1	TRBV29-1	CSVEGQEHTEAFF	TGCAGCGTTGAAGGACAGGAGCACACTGAAGCTTTCTTT
NA	NA	TRBJ1-5	TRBV7-8	CASSLAYFIGGGNQPQHF	TGTGCCAGCAGCTTAGCTTATTTTATCGGAGGGGGAAATCAGCCCCAGCATTTT
NA	once	TRBJ2-3	TRBV19	CASSIGHPFLQYF	TGTGCCAGTAGTATCGGACACCCCTTTTTGCAGTATTTT
TRBD2	NA	TRBJ2-7	TRBV19	CASSKRGEPHRYF	TGTGCCAGTAGTAAGCGGGGGGAACCCCATAGATACTTC